The 5 T cell receptor beta chains below come from one sample, sequenced in a study of T-cell memory formation after mild COVID-19. TCRdb passed the 5' RACE reads through MiXCR, listing each CDR3 protein once. The sample consists of fewer than 250,000 distinct CDR3 sequences, about a sixth of them appearing once. Sequencing was done on a sample of PBMCs or a T cell subset sorted from them (not recorded which). These TCRs come from an adult woman who had mild COVID-19 (a few samples of this study predate the infection). Cell type and time point are not known.

This clonotype has more than one count but fewer than ten. The chain joins TRBV24-1 to TRBJ2-1; TRBD2 aligns across 7 bases. This CDR3 is 15 amino acids long. Germline V gene lookup returns CDR1 KGHDR and CDR2 SFDVKD. With V trimmed by 4 bases and J by 7 bases, 9 bases remained unmatched. The CDR3 region is CATSDPGLELNEQFF. Here the CDR3 DNA reads TGTGCCACCAGTGACCCCGGACTAGAGTTAAATGAGCAGTTCTTC.

V gene TRBV2 combines with J gene TRBJ2-3; D is unresolved. CDR1 SNHLY and CDR2 FYNNEI come from the germline V gene. The CDR3 length is 15 residues. Trimming left V 1 base short and J 1 base short, with 9 bases between. This CDR3 is CASSEETAGTDTQYF. The CDR3 DNA follows: TGTGCCAGCAGTGAAGAAACTGCGGGCACAGATACGCAGTATTTT.

The CDR3 here is CASSQDPDRLTQYF. The CDR3 DNA reads TGTGCCAGCAGCCAAGATCCCGACAGACTCACGCAGTATTTT. The chain has TRBV3-1 and TRBJ2-3; D is perhaps TRBD1 (5 bases). The ends were cut back, 0 bases at V and 9 bases at J, with 13 bases in the middle. CDR1 and CDR2 from the germline V gene are LGHDT and YNNKEL (reference sequence). CDR3 length: 14 amino acids.

This clonotype came up a few times. The V and J genes are TRBV5-1 and TRBJ1-1; D unclear. Germline V gives CDR1 SGHRS, CDR2 YFSETQ. V was trimmed by 0 bases and J by 7 bases, leaving 13 bases between them. This CDR3 comprises 14 residues. The CDR3 sequence: CASSLAGVGVEAFF. The CDR3 DNA follows: TGCGCCAGCAGCTTGGCCGGAGTGGGAGTTGAAGCTTTCTTT.

This clonotype came up a few times. The J gene is TRBJ1-1, the V gene TRBV6-1; 7 positions agree with TRBD1. Per germline, CDR1 MNHNS and CDR2 SASEGT. Trimming cost V 5 bases and J 1 base; bases outside gene matches: 10. This CDR3 region has 16 residues. For the CDR3, the DNA is TGTGCCAGCAGTTACGCGCGGACAGGACGGAACACTGAAGCTTTCTTT. It encodes CASSYARTGRNTEAFF.